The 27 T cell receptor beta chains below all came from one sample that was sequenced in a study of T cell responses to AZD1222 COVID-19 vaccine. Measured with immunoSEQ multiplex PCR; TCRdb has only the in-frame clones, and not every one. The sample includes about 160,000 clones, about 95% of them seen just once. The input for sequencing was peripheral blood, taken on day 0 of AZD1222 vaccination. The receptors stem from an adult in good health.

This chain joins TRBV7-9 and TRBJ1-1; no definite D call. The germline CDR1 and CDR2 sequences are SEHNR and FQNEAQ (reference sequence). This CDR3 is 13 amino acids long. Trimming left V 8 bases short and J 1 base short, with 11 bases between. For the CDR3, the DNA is TGTGCCAGCGACACCCGGGGGAACACTGAAGCTTTCTTT. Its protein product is CASDTRGNTEAFF.

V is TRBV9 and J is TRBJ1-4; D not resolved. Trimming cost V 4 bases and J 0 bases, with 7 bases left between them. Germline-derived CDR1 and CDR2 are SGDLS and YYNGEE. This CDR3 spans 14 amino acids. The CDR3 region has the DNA TGTGCCAGCAGCACCTATGCAACTAATGAAAAACTGTTTTTT. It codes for CASSTYATNEKLFF.

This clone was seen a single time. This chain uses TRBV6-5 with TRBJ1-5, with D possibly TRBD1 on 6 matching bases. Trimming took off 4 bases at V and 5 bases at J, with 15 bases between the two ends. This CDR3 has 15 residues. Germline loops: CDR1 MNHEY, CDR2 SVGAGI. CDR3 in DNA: TGTGCCAGCAGTTCCAAAGACAGGATTGATCAGCCCCAGCATTTT. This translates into CASSSKDRIDQPQHF.

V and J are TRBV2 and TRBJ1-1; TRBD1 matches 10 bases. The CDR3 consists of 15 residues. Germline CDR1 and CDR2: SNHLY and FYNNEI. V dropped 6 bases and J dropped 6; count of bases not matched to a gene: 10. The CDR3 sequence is CASRTGGRGWAEAFF. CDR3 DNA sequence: TGTGCCAGCAGGACAGGGGGCCGGGGATGGGCTGAAGCTTTCTTT.

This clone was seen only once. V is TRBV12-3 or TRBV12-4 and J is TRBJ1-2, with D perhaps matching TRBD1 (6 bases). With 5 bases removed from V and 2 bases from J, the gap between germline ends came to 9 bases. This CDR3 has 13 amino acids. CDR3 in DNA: TGTGCCAGCAGTCAGGGGCAAAACTATGGCTACACCTTC. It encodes CASSQGQNYGYTF.

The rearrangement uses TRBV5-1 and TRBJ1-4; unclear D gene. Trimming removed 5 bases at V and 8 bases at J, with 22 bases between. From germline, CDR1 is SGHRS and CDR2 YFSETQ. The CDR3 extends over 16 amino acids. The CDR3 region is CASRTTGSTSGEKLFF. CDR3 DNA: TGCGCCAGCAGAACTACCGGGAGCACTTCGGGAGAAAAACTGTTTTTT.

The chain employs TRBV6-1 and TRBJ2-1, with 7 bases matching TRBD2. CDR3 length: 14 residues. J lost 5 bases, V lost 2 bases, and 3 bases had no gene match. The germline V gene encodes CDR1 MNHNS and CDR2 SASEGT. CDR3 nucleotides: TGTGCCAGCAGTGAATCTAGCGGCCACAATGAGCAGTTCTTC. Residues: CASSESSGHNEQFF.

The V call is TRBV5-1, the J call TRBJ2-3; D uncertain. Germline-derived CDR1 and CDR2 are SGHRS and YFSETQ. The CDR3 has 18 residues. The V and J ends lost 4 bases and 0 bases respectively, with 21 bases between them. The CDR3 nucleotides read TGCGCCAGCAGCCGTCGGGTCTTTGGTGAACCTAGCACAGATACGCAGTATTTT. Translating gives CASSRRVFGEPSTDTQYF. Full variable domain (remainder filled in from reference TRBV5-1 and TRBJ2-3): KAGVTQTPRYLIKTRGQQVTLSCSPISGHRSVSWYQQTPGQGLQFLFEYFSETQRNKGNFPGRFSGRQFSNSRSEMNVSTLELGDSALYLCASSRRVFGEPSTDTQYFGPGTRLTVL.

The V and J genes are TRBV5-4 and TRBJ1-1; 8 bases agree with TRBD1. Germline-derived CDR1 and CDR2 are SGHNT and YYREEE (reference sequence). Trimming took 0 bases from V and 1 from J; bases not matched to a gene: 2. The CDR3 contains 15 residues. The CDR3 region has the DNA TGTGCCAGCAGCTTGGCCAGGGGGCGGAACACTGAAGCTTTCTTT. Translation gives CASSLARGRNTEAFF.

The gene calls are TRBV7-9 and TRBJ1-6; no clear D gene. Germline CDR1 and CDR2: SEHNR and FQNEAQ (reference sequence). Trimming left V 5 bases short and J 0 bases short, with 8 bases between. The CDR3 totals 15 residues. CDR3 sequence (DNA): TGTGCCAGCAGCCAAGGGAGCTCCTATAATTCACCCCTCCACTTT. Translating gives CASSQGSSYNSPLHF.

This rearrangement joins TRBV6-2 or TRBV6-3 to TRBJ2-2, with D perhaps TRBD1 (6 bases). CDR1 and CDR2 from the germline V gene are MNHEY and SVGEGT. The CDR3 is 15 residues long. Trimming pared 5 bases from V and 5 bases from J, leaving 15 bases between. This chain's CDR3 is CASSPQGKVTGELFF. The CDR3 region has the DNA TGTGCCAGCAGTCCCCAGGGGAAAGTTACCGGGGAGCTGTTTTTT.

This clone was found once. CDR3 sequence (DNA): TGTGCCAGCTCTGCGGACGGAAATTACAATGAGCAGTTCTTC. Encoded protein: CASSADGNYNEQFF. The V call is TRBV7-7, the J call TRBJ2-1; the D is unclear. CDR3 size: 14 residues. Between the trimmed V and J ends, which lost 8 bases and 4 bases, there was a span of 15 bases. In germline, CDR1 is SSHAT, CDR2 FNYEAQ (reference sequence).

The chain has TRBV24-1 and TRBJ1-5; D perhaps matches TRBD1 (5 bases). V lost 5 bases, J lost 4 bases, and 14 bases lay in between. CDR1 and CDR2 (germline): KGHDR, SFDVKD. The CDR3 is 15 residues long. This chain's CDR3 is CATSADSFPNQPQHF. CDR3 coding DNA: TGTGCCACCAGTGCCGACAGTTTTCCAAATCAGCCCCAGCATTTT.

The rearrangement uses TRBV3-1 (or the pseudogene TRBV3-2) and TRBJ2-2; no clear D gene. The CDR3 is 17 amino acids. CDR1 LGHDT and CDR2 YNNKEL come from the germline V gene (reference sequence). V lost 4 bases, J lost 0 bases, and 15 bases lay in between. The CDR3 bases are TGTGCCAGCAGCCCAACCCACACGGGTACGAACACCGGGGAGCTGTTTTTT. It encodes CASSPTHTGTNTGELFF.

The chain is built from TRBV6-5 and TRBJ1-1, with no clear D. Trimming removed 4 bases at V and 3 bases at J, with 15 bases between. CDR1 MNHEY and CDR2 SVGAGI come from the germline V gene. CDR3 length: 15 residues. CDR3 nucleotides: TGTGCCAGCAGTTTCGCCCGGTGGGGTGACACTGAAGCTTTCTTT. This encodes CASSFARWGDTEAFF.

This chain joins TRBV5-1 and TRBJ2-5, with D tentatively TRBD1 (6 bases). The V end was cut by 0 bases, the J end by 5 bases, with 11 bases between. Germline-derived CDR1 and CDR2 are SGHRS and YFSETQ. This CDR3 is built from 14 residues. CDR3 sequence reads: CASSLARTGETQYF. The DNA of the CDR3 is TGCGCCAGCAGCTTGGCCCGTACAGGGGAGACCCAGTACTTC.

CDR3 amino acids: CASSLRLGAGGYNEQFF. The CDR3 DNA sequence: TGTGCCAGCAGCTTAAGGCTCGGCGCGGGAGGGTACAATGAGCAGTTCTTC. J is TRBJ2-1 and V is TRBV7-3; the match to TRBD2 covers 9 bases. V shed 1 base, J shed 4 bases, and the junction held 8 bases outside the gene matches. Looked up from germline, CDR1 is SGHTA and CDR2 is FQGTGA. CDR3 length equals 17 residues.

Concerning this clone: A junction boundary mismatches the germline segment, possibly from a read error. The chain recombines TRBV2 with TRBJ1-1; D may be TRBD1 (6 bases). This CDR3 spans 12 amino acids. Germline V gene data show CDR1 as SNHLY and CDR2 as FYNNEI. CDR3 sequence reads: CASREDRIAAFF. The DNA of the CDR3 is TGTGCCAGCAGAGAAGACAGGATAGCAGCTTTCTTT. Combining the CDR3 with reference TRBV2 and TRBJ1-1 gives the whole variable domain EPEVTQTPSHQVTQMGQEVILRCVPISNHLYFYWYRQILGQKVEFLVSFYNNEISEKSEIFDDQFSVERPDGSNFTLKIRSTKLEDSAMYFCASREDRIAAFFGQGTRLTVV.

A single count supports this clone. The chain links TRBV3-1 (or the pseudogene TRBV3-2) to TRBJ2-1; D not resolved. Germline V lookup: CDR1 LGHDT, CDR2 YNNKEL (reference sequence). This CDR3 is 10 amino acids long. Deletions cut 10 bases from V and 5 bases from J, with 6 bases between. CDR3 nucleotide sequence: TGTGCCACGGATCACAATGAGCAGTTCTTC. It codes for CATDHNEQFF.

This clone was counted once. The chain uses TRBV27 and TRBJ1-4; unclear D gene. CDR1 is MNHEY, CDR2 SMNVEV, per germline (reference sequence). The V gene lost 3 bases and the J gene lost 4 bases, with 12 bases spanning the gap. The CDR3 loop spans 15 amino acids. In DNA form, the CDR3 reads TGTGCCAGCAGTTTCCTTCCGGGTCTTAATGAAAAACTGTTTTTT. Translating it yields CASSFLPGLNEKLFF. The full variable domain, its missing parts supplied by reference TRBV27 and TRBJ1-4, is EAQVTQNPRYLITVTGKKLTVTCSQNMNHEYMSWYRQDPGLGLRQIYYSMNVEVTDKGDVPEGYKVSRKEKRNFPLILESPSPNQTSLYFCASSFLPGLNEKLFFGSGTQLSVL.

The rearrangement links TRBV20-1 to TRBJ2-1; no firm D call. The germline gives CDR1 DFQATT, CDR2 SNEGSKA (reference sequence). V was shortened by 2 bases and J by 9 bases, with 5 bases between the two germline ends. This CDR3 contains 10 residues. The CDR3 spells CSARRSEQFF. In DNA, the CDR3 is TGCAGTGCTAGACGAAGTGAGCAGTTCTTC.

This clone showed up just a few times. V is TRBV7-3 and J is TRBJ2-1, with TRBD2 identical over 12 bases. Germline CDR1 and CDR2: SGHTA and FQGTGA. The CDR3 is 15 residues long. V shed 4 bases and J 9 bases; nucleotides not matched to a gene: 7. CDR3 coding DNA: TGTGCCAGCAGCTCGGCTAGCGGGAGGGCCGGTGAGCAGTTCTTC. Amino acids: CASSSASGRAGEQFF.

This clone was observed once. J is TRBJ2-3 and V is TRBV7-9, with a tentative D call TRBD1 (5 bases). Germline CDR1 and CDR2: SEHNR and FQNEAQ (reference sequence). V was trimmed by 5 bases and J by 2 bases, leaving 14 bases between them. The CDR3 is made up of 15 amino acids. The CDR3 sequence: CASSRQSSFTDTQYF. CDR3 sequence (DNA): TGTGCCAGCAGCCGACAGTCTTCTTTCACAGATACGCAGTATTTT. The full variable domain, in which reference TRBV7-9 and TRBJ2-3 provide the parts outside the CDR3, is DTGVSQNPRHKITKRGQNVTFRCDPISEHNRLYWYRQTLGQGPEFLTYFQNEAQLEKSRLLSDRFSAERPKGSFSTLEIQRTEQGDSAMYLCASSRQSSFTDTQYFGPGTRLTVL.

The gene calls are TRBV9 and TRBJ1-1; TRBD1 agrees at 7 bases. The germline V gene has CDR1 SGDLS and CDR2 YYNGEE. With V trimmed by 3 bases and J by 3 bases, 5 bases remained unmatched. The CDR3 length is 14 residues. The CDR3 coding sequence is TGTGCCAGCAGCGCACAGGGGAGTCACACTGAAGCTTTCTTT. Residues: CASSAQGSHTEAFF.

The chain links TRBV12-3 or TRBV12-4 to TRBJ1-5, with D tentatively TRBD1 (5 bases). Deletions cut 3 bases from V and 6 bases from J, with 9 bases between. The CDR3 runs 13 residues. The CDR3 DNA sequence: TGTGCCAGCAGTTTGGGGGGTGTTCAGCCCCAGCATTTT. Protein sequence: CASSLGGVQPQHF.

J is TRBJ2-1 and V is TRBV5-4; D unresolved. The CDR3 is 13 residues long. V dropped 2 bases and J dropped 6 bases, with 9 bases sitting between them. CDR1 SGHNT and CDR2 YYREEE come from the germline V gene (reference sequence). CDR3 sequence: CASSLWAINEQFF. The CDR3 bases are TGTGCCAGCAGCTTATGGGCGATCAATGAGCAGTTCTTC.

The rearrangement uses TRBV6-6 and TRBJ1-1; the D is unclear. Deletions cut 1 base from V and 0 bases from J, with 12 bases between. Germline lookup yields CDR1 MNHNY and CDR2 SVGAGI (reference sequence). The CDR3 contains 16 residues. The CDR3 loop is CASSYLRSFMNTEAFF. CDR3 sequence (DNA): TGTGCCAGCAGTTACTTAAGGTCGTTTATGAACACTGAAGCTTTCTTT.